This TCR beta chain was profiled in a study of cytomegalovirus exposure and HLA in healthy donors. This clone was seen only a few times. Antigen unknown. CDR1 and CDR2 (germline): GTSNPN, SVGIG (reference sequence). The CDR3 spans 14 residues. Trimming pared 1 base from V and 6 bases from J, leaving 16 bases between. The primer mix had 60 Vbeta and 13 Jbeta primers. Sequencing was performed with immunoSEQ multiplex PCR; in TCRdb, only in-frame clones are kept and a portion is missing. Counted here are under 200,000 clones, 82% occurring once; the ten biggest clones make up approximately 1%. Notes on the study in general: A few CMV-associated chains proved CMV antigen-specific in vitro.

The chain uses TRBV30 and TRBJ2-7, with D maybe TRBD1 (6 bases). Sequenced sample: PBMCs. This TCR was sampled from a girl aged 2 to 10 in good health and CMV-seropositive. The DNA of the CDR3 is TGTGCCTGGAGTGAGGGTTTACAGGGTTCCGAGCAGTACTTC. It codes for CAWSEGLQGSEQYF.